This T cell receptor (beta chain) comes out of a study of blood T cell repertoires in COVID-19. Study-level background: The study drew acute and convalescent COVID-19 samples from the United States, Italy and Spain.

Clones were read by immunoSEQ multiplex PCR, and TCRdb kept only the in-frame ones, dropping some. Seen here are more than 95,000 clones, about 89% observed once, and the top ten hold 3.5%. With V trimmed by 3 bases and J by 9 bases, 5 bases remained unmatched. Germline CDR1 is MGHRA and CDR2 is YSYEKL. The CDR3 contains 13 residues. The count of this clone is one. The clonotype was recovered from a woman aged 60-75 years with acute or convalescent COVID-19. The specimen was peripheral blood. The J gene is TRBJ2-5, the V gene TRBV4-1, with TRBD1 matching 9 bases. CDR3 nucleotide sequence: TGCGCCAGCAGCCAGGGACAGGGTTGGGCCCAGTACTTC. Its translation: CASSQGQGWAQYF.